This T cell receptor (beta chain) was recovered during a study of blood T cell repertoires in COVID-19 (TCRdb year 2020). At the level of the whole study: The collaborator samples originated in the United States, Italy and Spain and spanned the acute and convalescent phases of COVID-19. The prospective study material was composed of cDNA or gDNA derived from T cells, B-cell-depleted T cells, or PBMCs. The samples were drawn from two sources: the first 160 participants of the ongoing ImmuneRACE study, and 950 to 1,500 subjects contributed by 6 global collaborators. Nearly every sample came with metadata listing a de-identified subject ID, COVID-19 status, age in years and sex. Deeply sampled blood TCRbeta repertoires from subjects exposed to, actively infected with, or recovered from COVID-19 were included in the dataset. Where available, HLA class I and class II types were taken from metadata supplied by the sample provider and were not determined by assay-based typing. The repertoires were released in a freely available public database meant as a resource for research on the immune response to SARS-CoV-2. Beyond this particular receptor, the publication reports: The quantity of clinical and demographic metadata differed by source and by participant and was supplied without curation.

As regards this clone: No cognate antigen has been identified for it. No much larger clone is present one base from it, and per-base qualities are unavailable.

The immunoSEQ Assay, a bias-controlled multiplex PCR, was used to amplify TCRbeta CDR3 regions from genomic DNA. The authors' pipeline ran thus. The number of nucleated cells in each sample was estimated from the amplification of reference gene primers within the assay. To quantify the absolute abundance of each unique TCRbeta CDR3 rearrangement, sequence reads were collapsed and filtered. For each sample, productive Simpson clonality was calculated as the square root of Simpson's diversity index across productive rearrangements. As stored in TCRdb, this immuneACCESS dataset retains in-frame rearrangements with V and J assigned. A fraction of the clones does not appear; measured against another copy, unresolved V genes explain less than half of the discrepancy, and the remainder lacks a known reason. That table gives V, J and clone size, and the DNA gave D and trimming. This sample comprises approximately 52,000 clones, 75% to 95% of them detected only once. The ten most abundant clones make up 13% to 15% of the sample.

Each collaborating institution followed its own protocols to collect whole blood in K2EDTA tubes. For TCRbeta analysis, collaborator samples were shipped as frozen whole blood, as isolated PBMCs, or as DNA extracted from either sample type. The sequenced sample was peripheral blood. The sequence was obtained from a human donor with active COVID-19. The donor label of this sample is uncertain.

The CDR3 region has the sequence CASSSDRDHYEQYF. The nucleotide sequence is given as TGTGCCAGCAGCTCGGACAGGGACCACTACGAGCAGTACTTC. The rearrangement combines TRBV7-9 with TRBJ2-7; TRBD1 matches 8 bases in the middle. The germline V and J ends show losses of 4 bases and 3 bases respectively, and no gene match explains 5 bases of the junction. Taken from cysteine to phenylalanine, the CDR3 has 14 residues. Kept here is only the CDR3 DNA, which spans 42 bases and is read in frame from base 1. Based on the germline V gene (reference sequence), the CDR1 and CDR2 sequences are SEHNR and FQNEAQ.